A selection of T cell receptor beta chains follows, all from one sample in a study of OX40 agonist ivuxolimab in advanced cancers. Generated by immunoSEQ multiplex PCR, the TCRdb table keeps only in-frame clones and is missing some. The sample records fewer than 65,000 clones, 86% being singletons. This specimen was CD4+ or CD8+ T cells sorted from blood, taken in a trial of the OX40 agonist ivuxolimab. Receptors were obtained from an adult with an advanced solid tumor such as melanoma, head and neck, liver or kidney cancer. Both conserved end residues are part of each CDR3. Each record gives: CDR3 protein, CDR3 DNA, J gene, D gene, clone size, V gene. D genes are given only for firm matches. Expanded clones get a size class; other rows say once, few or many, or leave the size out.

CDR3 protein: CASSPSSGQETQYF
CDR3 DNA: TGCGCCAGCAGCCCCTCTAGCGGCCAAGAGACCCAGTACTTC
J gene: TRBJ2-5
D gene: TRBD2
clone size: NA
V gene: TRBV5-1

CDR3 protein: CASSFAGTLENEQFF
CDR3 DNA: TGTGCCAGCAGCTTCGCCGGGACTCTGGAGAATGAGCAGTTCTTC
J gene: TRBJ2-1
D gene: NA
clone size: NA
V gene: TRBV7-9

CDR3 protein: CSAKNQYGYTF
CDR3 DNA: TGCAGTGCTAAAAACCAATATGGCTACACCTTC
J gene: TRBJ1-2
D gene: NA
clone size: NA
V gene: TRBV20-1

CDR3 protein: CASDRGDYEQYF
CDR3 DNA: TGCGCCAGCGACAGGGGGGACTACGAGCAGTACTTC
J gene: TRBJ2-7
D gene: TRBD1
clone size: few
V gene: TRBV10-1

CDR3 protein: CASSLFGQPQHF
CDR3 DNA: TGTGCCAGCAGCTTATTTGGTCAGCCCCAGCATTTT
J gene: TRBJ1-5
D gene: NA
clone size: NA
V gene: TRBV5-8

CDR3 protein: CASSYSGVGANVLTF
CDR3 DNA: TGTGCCAGCAGTTACAGCGGGGTAGGGGCCAACGTCCTGACTTTC
J gene: TRBJ2-6
D gene: TRBD2
clone size: NA
V gene: TRBV6-6

CDR3 protein: CASSLGSGAGADTQYF
CDR3 DNA: TGTGCCAGCAGCTTAGGTTCGGGGGCGGGAGCAGATACGCAGTATTTT
J gene: TRBJ2-3
D gene: NA
clone size: NA
V gene: TRBV7-2

CDR3 protein: CASSLVSGRYRIQNTEAFF
CDR3 DNA: TGCGCCAGCAGCTTGGTATCCGGGCGATACAGGATACAGAACACTGAAGCTTTCTTT
J gene: TRBJ1-1
D gene: NA
clone size: few
V gene: TRBV5-1

CDR3 protein: CASSSTGPTDTQYF
CDR3 DNA: TGCGCCAGCAGTTCGACAGGGCCCACAGATACGCAGTATTTT
J gene: TRBJ2-3
D gene: TRBD1
clone size: NA
V gene: TRBV10-1

CDR3 protein: CASTAASATSTDTQYF
CDR3 DNA: TGTGCCAGCACCGCGGCTAGCGCGACTAGCACAGATACGCAGTATTTT
J gene: TRBJ2-3
D gene: NA
clone size: NA
V gene: TRBV9

CDR3 protein: CASSDLAGAQTDTQYF
CDR3 DNA: TGTGCCAGTAGTGACCTGGCGGGGGCCCAAACAGATACGCAGTATTTT
J gene: TRBJ2-3
D gene: NA
clone size: NA
V gene: TRBV19

CDR3 protein: CASSPGTGALNQPQHF
CDR3 DNA: TGTGCCAGCAGCCCCGGGACAGGGGCTCTCAATCAGCCCCAGCATTTT
J gene: TRBJ1-5
D gene: TRBD1
clone size: NA
V gene: TRBV7-6

CDR3 protein: CASSVRGTPDYGYTF
CDR3 DNA: TGTGCCAGCAGCGTACGTGGGACACCTGACTATGGCTACACCTTC
J gene: TRBJ1-2
D gene: NA
clone size: NA
V gene: TRBV9

CDR3 protein: CASSATGKETQYF
CDR3 DNA: TGTGCCAGCAGCGCTACAGGGAAAGAGACCCAGTACTTC
J gene: TRBJ2-5
D gene: NA
clone size: NA
V gene: TRBV5-4

CDR3 protein: CASRQELTYF
CDR3 DNA: TGTGCCAGCAGACAGGAGCTAACGTACTTC
J gene: TRBJ2-7
D gene: NA
clone size: NA
V gene: TRBV28